These T cell receptor beta chains were read from a single sample in a study of cytomegalovirus exposure and HLA in healthy donors. Assay: immunoSEQ multiplex PCR; the TCRdb copy retains only in-frame clones and omits some. The top ten hold 7.5% to 9.5% of the sample, which has around 120,000 clones, about four fifths seen once. What was sequenced was PBMCs. The receptors here all came from a female donor in good health and CMV-seropositive. Both conserved end residues are part of each CDR3. A D gene is named only where the DNA matches it firmly. Not every row has a clone size; where given, it reads once, few, many or a size class.

cdr3_nt cdr3_aa d_call j_call clone_size v_call
TGTGCCAGTAGTATAGGAACAGGGCTCGGAAGCTCACCCCTCCACTTT CASSIGTGLGSSPLHF NA TRBJ1-6 NA TRBV19
TGCGCCAGCAGCTTGATAGCGGGGGGCACAGATACGCAGTATTTT CASSLIAGGTDTQYF TRBD2 TRBJ2-3 NA TRBV5-1
TGTGCCAGCAGTTTCGCAGCGATCTCCTACGAGCAGTACTTC CASSFAAISYEQYF NA TRBJ2-7 NA TRBV28
TGTGCCATCAGCTCCCAGCGTGGTGACTATGGCTACACCTTC CAISSQRGDYGYTF NA TRBJ1-2 few TRBV10-3
TGCGCCAGCAAGCGACTAGCGGGGGGCCAGATCCAAGAGACCCAGTACTTC CASKRLAGGQIQETQYF TRBD2 TRBJ2-5 NA TRBV5-1
TGCGCCAGCAACGAGGGGGCCGTCACAGATACGCAGTATTTT CASNEGAVTDTQYF TRBD1 TRBJ2-3 NA TRBV5-1
TGTGCCAGCAGCTTCGGACTAGCGGGGGGGCGAGACACCGGGGAGCTGTTTTTT CASSFGLAGGRDTGELFF TRBD2 TRBJ2-2 NA TRBV9
TGTGCCAGCAAGACAGGGGCAAATGAAAAACTGTTTTTT CASKTGANEKLFF TRBD1 TRBJ1-4 few TRBV6-1
TGTGCCAGTAGGCCCCCCGGGACTAGCGGGTTGTACGAGCAGTACTTC CASRPPGTSGLYEQYF TRBD2 TRBJ2-7 NA TRBV19
TGCGCCAGCAGCTTGCCTGCGGGGGACACCGGGGAGCTGTTTTTT CASSLPAGDTGELFF TRBD2 TRBJ2-2 NA TRBV5-1
TGTGCCAGCAGCTTGGTCGGACAGCAGAACACTGAAGCTTTCTTT CASSLVGQQNTEAFF NA TRBJ1-1 NA TRBV7-2
TGTGCCAGCAGCCCGCCGGATTCACCCCTCCACTTT CASSPPDSPLHF NA TRBJ1-6 NA TRBV11-2
TGCGCCAGCAGCTGGACTAGCATAGAGACCCAGTACTTC CASSWTSIETQYF TRBD2 TRBJ2-5 NA TRBV5-1
TGTGCCAGCAGTTACTCTGTCTACGAGGGGAACACTGAAGCTTTCTTT CASSYSVYEGNTEAFF NA TRBJ1-1 NA TRBV6-5
TGTGCCAGCTCGGGACAGAATAACTATGGCTACACCTTC CASSGQNNYGYTF TRBD1 TRBJ1-2 NA TRBV6-5
TGTGCCAGCAGCTTGGACAGGGGGGCCTACGAGCAGTACTTC CASSLDRGAYEQYF TRBD1 TRBJ2-7 NA TRBV6-1
TGTGCCAGCAGTTCCTACCTTGGGACAGGGGCCTGGTCAGGAGAAAAACTGTTTTTT CASSSYLGTGAWSGEKLFF TRBD1 TRBJ1-4 few TRBV28
TGCGCCAGCAGCCAAGGGGACAGGGGATTCACTGAAGCTTTCTTT CASSQGDRGFTEAFF TRBD1 TRBJ1-1 few TRBV4-1
TGTGCCATCAAACCGGGACTAGCGGGGATTTTGGACGAGCAGTACTTC CAIKPGLAGILDEQYF TRBD2 TRBJ2-7 once TRBV10-3
TGTGCCAGCAATCTTTCCCCTAGCACAGATACGCAGTATTTT CASNLSPSTDTQYF NA TRBJ2-3 NA TRBV2
TGTGCCAGCAGCGCCGCGGCGGCGAACACTGAAGCTTTCTTT CASSAAAANTEAFF NA TRBJ1-1 NA TRBV7-6
TGTGCCAGCAGCCTTCAGGCTGGATCACCCCTCCACTTT CASSLQAGSPLHF NA TRBJ1-6 once TRBV6-5
TGTGCCAGCAGCCCAAATCCTAACGAAGCTTTCTTT CASSPNPNEAFF NA TRBJ1-1 NA TRBV13
TGTGCCAGCAGCTCAACTCCGGGACAGGGGTCAGGGCAGTACTTC CASSSTPGQGSGQYF TRBD1 TRBJ2-5 NA TRBV5-6
TGCGCCAGCAGCTTGCTTGCAGGTCTGGGCGAAGGCACTGAAGCTTTCTTT CASSLLAGLGEGTEAFF NA TRBJ1-1 NA TRBV5-1
TGTGCCAGCAGCCGACAGGGGGTGGGTCAGCCCCAGCATTTT CASSRQGVGQPQHF TRBD1 TRBJ1-5 NA TRBV5-4
TGTGCCAGTAGTTCGACAGGGGTGGATCAGCCCCAGCATTTT CASSSTGVDQPQHF TRBD1 TRBJ1-5 NA TRBV19
TGCGCCAGCAGGGGCGGGACCCCCAATGAGAACACTGAAGCTTTCTTT CASRGGTPNENTEAFF NA TRBJ1-1 NA TRBV5-1
TGTGCCAGCAGTTCAGGGGTACTTACTGAAGCTTTCTTT CASSSGVLTEAFF NA TRBJ1-1 NA TRBV5-5
TGTGCCAGCAGTGAGACCGGGGGACTCTATGGCTACACCTTC CASSETGGLYGYTF NA TRBJ1-2 once TRBV6-1
TGTGCCAGCAGTGGACAGGGCGAACAGCCCCAGCATTTT CASSGQGEQPQHF TRBD1 TRBJ1-5 NA TRBV2
TGTGCCTGGAGTTCTCAGGGAGGGGGAGGAACCCAGTACTTC CAWSSQGGGGTQYF NA TRBJ2-5 NA TRBV30
TGTGCCAGTAGTCTCTCCGGGACTAGCGGGGGAAATGAGCAGTTCTTC CASSLSGTSGGNEQFF TRBD2 TRBJ2-1 once TRBV19
TGTGCCAGCTCATTTTACGACAGGGGCCAGGTCCCGGGTAACTATGGCTACACCTTC CASSFYDRGQVPGNYGYTF TRBD1 TRBJ1-2 NA TRBV18
TGTGCCAGCAGCTTAGTCGGGACAGCCTACAATGAGCAGTTCTTC CASSLVGTAYNEQFF TRBD1 TRBJ2-1 few TRBV11-3
TGCGCCAGCAGCCTCCGATTCCCCAGGGGCGAGGTATACAATGAGCAGTTCTTC CASSLRFPRGEVYNEQFF NA TRBJ2-1 many TRBV4-1
TGCAGCGTTGAGAGGGGGGGGGAGGGACCAACTAATGAAAAACTGTTTTTT CSVERGGEGPTNEKLFF NA TRBJ1-4 NA TRBV29-1
TGTGCCAGCAGCTTACGAGGGGGCACTGAAGCTTTCTTT CASSLRGGTEAFF NA TRBJ1-1 NA TRBV7-9
TGTGCCAGCAGCGCCCGGCGGGACAATGAGCAGTTCTTC CASSARRDNEQFF NA TRBJ2-1 NA TRBV2
TGTGCCAGCAGCTGGTATAGCGGGGGGGCCACCGGGGAGCTGTTTTTT CASSWYSGGATGELFF TRBD2 TRBJ2-2 NA TRBV7-9
TGCGCCAGCAGCTTGTTCGCGGGGGATTACACAGATACGCAGTATTTT CASSLFAGDYTDTQYF TRBD2 TRBJ2-3 NA TRBV5-1
TGTGCCAGCAGCGTAGGCCGGGATCGGAATGAGCAGTTCTTC CASSVGRDRNEQFF NA TRBJ2-1 NA TRBV9
TGTGCCACCGGAGGACTCTCGAGTTCACCCCTCCACTTT CATGGLSSSPLHF NA TRBJ1-6 NA TRBV6-5
TGTGCCAGCAGTCAAAGACAGGGGGCTGAAGCTTTCTTT CASSQRQGAEAFF TRBD1 TRBJ1-1 NA TRBV7-6
TGCGCCAGCAGCCAAGGGGGCGCGACGGGTAACTATGGCTACACCTTC CASSQGGATGNYGYTF NA TRBJ1-2 NA TRBV4-1
TGTGCCAGCAGTGAAATGGGGAGATCCACTGCCGAGCAGTATTTC CASSEMGRSTAEQYF NA TRBJ2-7 NA TRBV2
TGTGCCATCAGTCTCCGGGACAGGGAAGGGGATGGCTACACCTTC CAISLRDREGDGYTF TRBD1 TRBJ1-2 NA TRBV10-3
TGTGCCAGCAGCCCCCCTAGCGGGGGGGCCAATGAGCAGTTCTTC CASSPPSGGANEQFF TRBD2 TRBJ2-1 NA TRBV7-3
TGTGCCAGCAGTGAATCCTGGACTAGTGCGTCGGATACGCAGTATTTT CASSESWTSASDTQYF TRBD2 TRBJ2-3 NA TRBV2